This entry is about one T cell receptor (beta chain). After removal of 1 base from V and 0 bases from J, the junction contained 3 bases not matched to a gene. Germline CDR1 reads SGHVS; CDR2 reads FQNEAQ. The CDR3 totals 17 residues. This entry belongs to a study of blood T cell repertoires in COVID-19. Overall study: Samples of COVID-19 (acute and convalescent) were obtained from the United States, Italy and Spain. The analysed material was cDNA or gDNA that came from T cells, B-cell-depleted T cells, or PBMCs.

Original handling: From reference gene primer amplification, estimates of nucleated cell counts were derived. Data came from immunoSEQ multiplex PCR; TCRdb stores just in-frame clones and leaves some out. V, J and clone size are taken as reported in that table, and D and trimming were inferred from the DNA itself. The profile covers roughly 230,000 clones, with over 80% appearing a single time and around 27% taken by the ten largest. This chain connects TRBV7-8 to TRBJ1-3, with TRBD1 matching over 10 bases. The receptor was derived from a man in his forties with acute or convalescent COVID-19. Input material: peripheral blood. CDR3 residues: CASSLGTGGGSGNTIYF. The CDR3 DNA follows: TGTGCCAGCAGCTTAGGGACAGGGGGAGGCTCTGGAAACACCATATATTTT.